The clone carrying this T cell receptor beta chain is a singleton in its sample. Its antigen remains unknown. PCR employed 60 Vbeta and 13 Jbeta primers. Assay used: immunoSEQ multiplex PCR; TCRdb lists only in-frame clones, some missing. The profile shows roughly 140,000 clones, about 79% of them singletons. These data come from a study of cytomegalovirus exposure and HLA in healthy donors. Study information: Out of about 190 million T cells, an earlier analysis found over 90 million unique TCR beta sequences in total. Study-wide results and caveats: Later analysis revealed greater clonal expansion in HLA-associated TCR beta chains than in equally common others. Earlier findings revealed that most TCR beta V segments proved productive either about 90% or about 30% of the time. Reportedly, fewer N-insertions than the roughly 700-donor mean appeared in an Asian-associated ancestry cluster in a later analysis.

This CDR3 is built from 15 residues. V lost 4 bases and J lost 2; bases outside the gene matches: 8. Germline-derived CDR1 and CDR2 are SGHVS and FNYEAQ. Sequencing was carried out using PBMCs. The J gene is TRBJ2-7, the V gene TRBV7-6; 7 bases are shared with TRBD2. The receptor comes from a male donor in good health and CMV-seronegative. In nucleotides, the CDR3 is TGTGCCAGCAGCTCCAATAGCGGGTGGGCCTACGAGCAGTACTTC. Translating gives CASSSNSGWAYEQYF. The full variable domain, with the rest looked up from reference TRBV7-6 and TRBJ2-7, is GAGVSQSPRYKVTKRGQDVALRCDPISGHVSLYWYRQALGQGPEFLTYFNYEAQQDKSGLPNDRFSAERPEGSISTLTIQRTEQRDSAMYRCASSSNSGWAYEQYFGPGTRLTVT.